This T cell receptor (beta chain) was documented in a study of post-analysis software for immune sequencing data. In the study overall: The cohort encompassed relapsing-remitting, secondary progressive and progressive-relapsing multiple sclerosis disease courses.

Every TCR beta cDNA library bore unique molecular identifiers. TCRdb independently ran MiXCR on the PCR reads; one entry per CDR3 protein. Of about 820,000 distinct CDR3 sequences listed, roughly 58% are singletons. About this clonotype: The antigen is undetermined.

Trimming stripped 1 base from V and 4 bases from J, with 7 bases between. The CDR3 totals 13 residues. CDR1 and CDR2 from the germline V gene are SGHRS and YFSETQ. Study-wide findings and caveats: F-measure co-clustering was strong for batch-matched samples. Elevated frequency relative to controls characterized four or five TRBV segments in patients, TRBV5-6, TRBV5-1 and TRBV20-1 among them. A significant reduction in normalized Chao1 diversity was observed in multiple sclerosis patients versus controls.

This clonotype originated in a girl aged 10-17 years with multiple sclerosis. This chain links TRBV5-1 with TRBJ2-3; D ambiguous. Sequences were obtained from blood. CDR3 protein: CASSLSFSDTQYF. In DNA form, the CDR3 reads TGCGCCAGCAGCTTGTCTTTCTCAGATACGCAGTATTTT.